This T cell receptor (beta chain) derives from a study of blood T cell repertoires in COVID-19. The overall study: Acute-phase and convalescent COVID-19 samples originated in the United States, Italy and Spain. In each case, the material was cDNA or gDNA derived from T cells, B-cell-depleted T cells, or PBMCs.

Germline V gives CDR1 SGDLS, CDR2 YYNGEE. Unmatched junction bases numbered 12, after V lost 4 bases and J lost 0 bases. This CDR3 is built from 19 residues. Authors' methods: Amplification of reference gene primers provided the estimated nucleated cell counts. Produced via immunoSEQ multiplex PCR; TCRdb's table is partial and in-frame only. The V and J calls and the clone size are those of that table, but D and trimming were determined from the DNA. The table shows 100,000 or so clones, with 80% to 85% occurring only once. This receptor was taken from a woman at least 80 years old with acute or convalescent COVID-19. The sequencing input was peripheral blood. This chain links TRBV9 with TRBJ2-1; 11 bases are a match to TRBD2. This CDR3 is CASSPRTSGPTRSYNEQFF. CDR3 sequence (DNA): TGTGCCAGCAGCCCCCGGACTAGCGGGCCTACCCGCTCCTACAATGAGCAGTTCTTC.